The 4 T cell receptor beta chains reported below all come from one sample, sequenced in a study of blood T cells in healthy people across ages (dated by TCRdb to 2014 to 2015). Library prep was done by 5' RACE. The sequencing machine was an Illumina HiSeq 2500. A second about 7 to 12 cycle PCR used a sample-barcoded 5' primer and a J-beta primer mix. TCRdb handled the public reads itself, with Q25 trimming in fastp and clone calling in MiXCR, and kept productive beta chains. One record per CDR3 amino acid sequence lists the most common genes and DNA. For this sample there are 800,000 to 1,000,000 distinct CDR3 sequences; roughly 48% appear just once. Roughly 13% of the sample rests with the top ten. What was sequenced was blood. The source of these receptors is a man aged 25-45 years in good health.

V is TRBV3-1 and J is TRBJ2-7, with TRBD2 matching 10 bases. Germline lookup yields CDR1 LGHDT and CDR2 YNNKEL (reference sequence). This CDR3 is built from 16 residues. The J segment lost 0 bases and the V segment lost 0 bases, leaving 2 bases of the junction unmatched. Here the CDR3 DNA reads TGTGCCAGCAGCCAAGAACTAGCGGGGAGCTCCTACGAGCAGTACTTC. Its translation: CASSQELAGSSYEQYF.

To note about this clonotype: This may arise from a read error, as a much more abundant clone is one base away. The chain combines TRBV20-1 with TRBJ2-1, with TRBD1 identical over 7 bases. The junction had 6 bases not matched to a gene; V was cut back by 1 base and J by 0 bases. The V gene's germline CDR1 is DFQATT and CDR2 SNEGSKA (reference sequence). This CDR3 is 16 amino acids long. The CDR3 DNA reads as TGCAGTGCTAGAGCCCAGGGGGTAAGCTCCTACAATGAGCAGTTCTTC. Protein: CSARAQGVSSYNEQFF.

This chain connects TRBV4-1 to TRBJ1-1; TRBD1 agrees at 7 bases. The germline V gene encodes CDR1 MGHRA and CDR2 YSYEKL. J was trimmed by 0 bases and V by 4 bases; bases with no gene match: 8. This CDR3 spans 16 amino acids. The CDR3 sequence is CASSPGTASMNTEAFF. Written as DNA, the CDR3 is TGCGCCAGCAGCCCCGGGACAGCTTCCATGAACACTGAAGCTTTCTTT.

The rearrangement links TRBV7-2 to TRBJ2-1, with 8 bases fitting TRBD2. The end of the DNA aligns better with TRBJ2-7, so the J call may be wrong. CDR1 is SGHTA, CDR2 FQGNSA, per germline. This CDR3 has 15 amino acids. The CDR3 sequence: CASSRSGGSYNEQYF. As DNA, the CDR3 is TGTGCCAGCAGTCGCAGCGGGGGCTCCTACAATGAGCAGTACTTC.